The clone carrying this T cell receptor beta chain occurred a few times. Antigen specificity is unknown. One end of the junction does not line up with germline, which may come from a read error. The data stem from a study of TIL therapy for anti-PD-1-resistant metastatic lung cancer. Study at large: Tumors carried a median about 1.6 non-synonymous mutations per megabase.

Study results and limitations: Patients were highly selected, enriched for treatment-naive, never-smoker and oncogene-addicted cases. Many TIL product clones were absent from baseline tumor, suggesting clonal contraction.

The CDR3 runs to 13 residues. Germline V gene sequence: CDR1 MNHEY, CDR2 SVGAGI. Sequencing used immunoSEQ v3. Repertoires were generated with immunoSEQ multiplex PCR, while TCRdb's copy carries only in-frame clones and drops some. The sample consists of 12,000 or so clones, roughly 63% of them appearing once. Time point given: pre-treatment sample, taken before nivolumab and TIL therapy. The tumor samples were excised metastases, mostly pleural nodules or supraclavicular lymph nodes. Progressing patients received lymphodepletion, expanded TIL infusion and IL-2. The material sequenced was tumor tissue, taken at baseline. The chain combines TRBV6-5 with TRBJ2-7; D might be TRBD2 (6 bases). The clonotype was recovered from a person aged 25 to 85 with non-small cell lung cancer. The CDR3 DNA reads TGTGCCGGCAGACGGGAGCTCTCCTACGAGCAGTACTTC. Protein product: CAGRRELSYEQYF.